This entry features one T cell receptor (beta chain) sequence. No antigen is known for it. This record comes from a study of brain T cells in children with intractable seizures. Study-level results: Top 50 brain clonotypes included both public and private clones.

Profiled with immunoSEQ multiplex PCR; TCRdb holds only in-frame clones, not every one. The sample has several thousand clones; about three quarters are singletons. The V segment lost 4 bases and the J segment 7 bases; nucleotides outside the gene matches: 7. This CDR3 comprises 14 residues. Germline V gives CDR1 LNHDA, CDR2 SQIVND (reference sequence). Only cases whose brain tissue showed the highest T cell transcript signatures were sequenced. The rearrangement joins TRBV19 to TRBJ2-4; 7 nucleotides line up with TRBD1. This sample comprised resected brain tissue, obtained at surgery. The clonotype originates from a girl aged 2 to 9 with Rasmussen encephalitis and intractable seizures. This chain's CDR3 is CASSTRQGWNIQYF. Here the CDR3 DNA reads TGTGCCAGTAGTACTCGACAGGGATGGAACATTCAGTACTTC.